What follows describes a single TCR beta chain. The V end lost 3 bases, the J end lost 1 base, and 12 bases lay between the germline ends. CDR3 size: 15 residues. Germline-derived CDR1 and CDR2 are SGHAT and FQNNGV. The source of the sample is a study of identical twins. TCRdb fed the 5' RACE reads into MiXCR, producing one record per CDR3 protein. The sample has about 520,000 distinct CDR3 sequences; around 20% are singletons. This sample was also put to use in a study of T cells expressing NK-cell markers.

Sequencing input: CD4+ T cells sorted from blood. The clonotype comes from a woman between 18 and 30 years old in good health. J is TRBJ1-1 and V is TRBV11-2; tentatively, D is TRBD1 (6 bases). The CDR3 reads CASSFGRGANTEAFF. The DNA of the CDR3 is TGTGCCAGCAGCTTTGGGCGGGGGGCGAACACTGAAGCTTTCTTT.